The rows below give T cell receptor beta chains drawn from one sample of a study of T cells after yellow fever vaccination. TCRdb analysed the 5' RACE reads with MiXCR anew, one entry per CDR3 protein. The sample consists of 250,000 or so distinct CDR3 sequences, less than 8.5% of them appearing once. The input for sequencing was CD4+ T cells sorted from PBMCs, taken 15 days after the yellow fever booster vaccination. The origin of the receptors is a man aged 25-45 years who received the YFV17D yellow fever vaccine. CDR3s include the opening cysteine and the closing phenylalanine or tryptophan. A D gene is named only where the DNA matches it firmly. Not all rows give a size; the values are once, few, many and, for expanded clones, a class.

clone_size | d_call | j_call | v_call | cdr3_nt | cdr3_aa
. | TRBD2 | TRBJ2-1 | TRBV18 | TGTGACAGCTCACCGCAGGGGACTAGCCTAGGGAATGAGCAGTTCTTC | CDSSPQGTSLGNEQFF
. | . | TRBJ1-1 | TRBV4-3 | TGCGCCAGCAGCCAAGCAGGGGCGAACACTGAAGCTTTCTTT | CASSQAGANTEAFF
few | TRBD1 | TRBJ2-5 | TRBV5-4 | TGTGCCAGCAGCTCCGGACAGGCGCGGCAAGAGACCCAGTACTTC | CASSSGQARQETQYF
few | TRBD1 | TRBJ1-5 | TRBV6-5 | TGTGCCAGCAGTCCTGACAGGGGGCGGGATCAGCCCCAGCATTTT | CASSPDRGRDQPQHF
. | . | TRBJ2-3 | TRBV7-9 | TGTGCCAGCAGCTATGGAATTCCTAGCACAGATACGCAGTATTTT | CASSYGIPSTDTQYF
few | . | TRBJ2-7 | TRBV11-2 | TGTGCCAGCAGCTTGGAGCAGGGGGGCGAGCAGTACTTC | CASSLEQGGEQYF
few | . | TRBJ2-4 | TRBV7-3 | TGTGCCAGCAGCTTAGTTCAGGGGAACATTCAGTACTTC | CASSLVQGNIQYF
few | . | TRBJ2-3 | TRBV5-1 | TGCGCCAGCAGGGGAATAACAGATACGCAGTATTTT | CASRGITDTQYF
. | . | TRBJ2-6 | TRBV7-2 | TGTGCCAGCACCCCGGGGGCCAACGTCCTGACTTTC | CASTPGANVLTF
few | TRBD1 | TRBJ2-7 | TRBV20-1 | TGCAGTGCTAGCTGGGTCAGGGGGTACGAGCAGTACTTC | CSASWVRGYEQYF
many | . | TRBJ2-7 | TRBV10-1 | TGCGCCAGCAGTGAGTCGATCTGGATGGGCGAGCAGTACTTC | CASSESIWMGEQYF
many | . | TRBJ1-1 | TRBV7-2 | TGTGCCAGCAGCGAGAACACTGAAGCTTTCTTT | CASSENTEAFF
few | . | TRBJ1-2 | TRBV12-3/TRBV12-4 | TGTGCCAGCAGCTTACAGGAGAACTATGGCTACACCTTC | CASSLQENYGYTF
many | . | TRBJ1-1 | TRBV20-1 | TGCAGTGCTTCACAGGGCGGGGGCGGCACTGAAGCTTTCTTT | CSASQGGGGTEAFF
. | . | TRBJ1-1 | TRBV5-1 | TGCGCCAGCGGCGGAGGGTCGAAGACTGAAGCTTTCTTT | CASGGGSKTEAFF
few | TRBD2 | TRBJ2-3 | TRBV14 | TGTGCCAGCATCAAAACGGGCGGGAGGGCAGGGGATACGCAGTATTTT | CASIKTGGRAGDTQYF
few | . | TRBJ2-1 | TRBV19 | TGTGCCAGTAGGCTAGGAGGGGTCAATGAGCAGTTCTTC | CASRLGGVNEQFF
many | TRBD1 | TRBJ2-4 | TRBV12-3/TRBV12-4 | TGTGCCAGCAGGTCGAAGGGACAGGGCATCGGGACGTACTTC | CASRSKGQGIGTYF
. | . | TRBJ1-2 | TRBV20-1 | TGCAGTGCAAAACCTGGGACCACAGGCTATGGCTACACCTTC | CSAKPGTTGYGYTF
many | . | TRBJ2-3 | TRBV6-5 | TGTGCCAGCAGAATAAGGACGGGCACTAGCACAGATACGCAGTATTTT | CASRIRTGTSTDTQYF
many | . | TRBJ2-5 | TRBV11-2 | TGTGCCAGCAGGACGAGGAGTGACCATTTTGAGACCCAGTACTTC | CASRTRSDHFETQYF
few | . | TRBJ1-1 | TRBV5-1 | TGCGCCAGCAGCTTGCAACCAGGGAACACTGAAGCTTTCTTT | CASSLQPGNTEAFF
. | . | TRBJ2-5 | TRBV28 | TGTGCCAGCAGTTTGGGTTGGGCGGGATGGGAGACCCAGTACTTC | CASSLGWAGWETQYF
. | . | TRBJ2-2 | TRBV5-5 | TGTGCCAGCAGCTTGACTATGAGGGATAACACCGGGGAGCTGTTTTTT | CASSLTMRDNTGELFF
many | TRBD1 | TRBJ2-3 | TRBV2 | TGTGCCAGCACGACAGGGTTGACAGATACGCAGTATTTT | CASTTGLTDTQYF
many | . | TRBJ2-1 | TRBV29-1 | TGCAGCGTGCCAACCGGCTACAATGAGCAGTTCTTC | CSVPTGYNEQFF
. | . | TRBJ1-4 | TRBV7-3 | TGTGCCACCCAAGACACGGTTCGAGAAAAACTGTTTTTT | CATQDTVREKLFF
few | . | TRBJ1-1 | TRBV30 | TGTGCCAGCGGACAACTGAACACTGAAGCTTTCTTT | CASGQLNTEAFF
many | . | TRBJ2-7 | TRBV10-2 | TGCGCCAGCAGTGAGTGGGGAAACTACGAGCAGTACTTC | CASSEWGNYEQYF
. | TRBD2 | TRBJ2-7 | TRBV12-3/TRBV12-4 | TGTGCCAGCCGGAGACTAGCGGGAGGCGGCTCCTACGAGCAGTACTTC | CASRRLAGGGSYEQYF
few | . | TRBJ2-4 | TRBV20-1 | TGCAGTGCTAGGAGGAGCCCAGCCAAAAACATTCAGTACTTC | CSARRSPAKNIQYF
. | . | TRBJ2-1 | TRBV29-1 | TGCAGCGTAGCCGCCCGAGGTGAGCAGTTCTTC | CSVAARGEQFF
few | . | TRBJ1-6 | TRBV7-2 | TGTGCCAGCAGGTCCTCTGACGGAAACTCCTATAATTCACCCCTCCACTTT | CASRSSDGNSYNSPLHF
few | . | TRBJ2-3 | TRBV29-1 | TGCAGCGCCAGGGACGGATCCTTTAGCACAGATACGCAGTATTTT | CSARDGSFSTDTQYF
. | TRBD2 | TRBJ2-2 | TRBV5-1 | TGCGCCAGCAGCCTGGGGCGGGGGACCCCGAACACCGGGGAGCTGTTTTTT | CASSLGRGTPNTGELFF
few | TRBD2 | TRBJ2-3 | TRBV7-9 | TGTGCCAGCAGCTTAGACCTAGCGGGATCTAAAGGAGATACGCAGTATTTT | CASSLDLAGSKGDTQYF
many | TRBD2 | TRBJ2-1 | TRBV28 | TGTGCCAGCAGTTTCAGCTACGGACTAGTCTATGAGCAGTTCTTC | CASSFSYGLVYEQFF
many | TRBD2 | TRBJ2-5 | TRBV7-8 | TGTGCCAGCAGCTTCGGCAGCCGGTGGACTAGTCGGGAGACCCAGTACTTC | CASSFGSRWTSRETQYF
. | TRBD2 | TRBJ2-1 | TRBV15 | TGTGCAACCAGCGGACCCGGCCCGGGACAGGGACTAGCGGGAGTCAATGAGCAGTTCTTC | CATSGPGPGQGLAGVNEQFF
many | . | TRBJ2-1 | TRBV29-1 | TGCAGCGTTGAAGATAACACCCACAATGAGCAGTTCTTC | CSVEDNTHNEQFF
. | . | TRBJ2-2 | TRBV20-1 | TGCAGTGGAAAGCTGAACACCGGGGAGCTGTTTTTT | CSGKLNTGELFF
few | TRBD1 | TRBJ2-1 | TRBV6-5 | TGTGCCAGCAGTTACACGGGACGGGGACAGGGCCGCGAGCAGTTCTTC | CASSYTGRGQGREQFF
few | . | TRBJ1-1 | TRBV14 | TGTGCCAGCAGCCCCCAGTACAGAGCGGGAGCGACTGAAGCTTTCTTT | CASSPQYRAGATEAFF
few | . | TRBJ2-6 | TRBV7-9 | TGTGCCAGCAGCTACCCGGGACAATCCTCTGGGGCCAACGTCCTGACTTTC | CASSYPGQSSGANVLTF
few | TRBD1 | TRBJ2-7 | TRBV6-5 | TGTGCCAGCAGTTACTCATACAGGGGAGTTTATAGGGAGCAGTACTTC | CASSYSYRGVYREQYF
few | . | TRBJ2-1 | TRBV7-9 | TGTGCCAGCATGGGGACCAATGAGCAGTTCTTC | CASMGTNEQFF
. | TRBD1 | TRBJ1-1 | TRBV5-5 | TGTGCCAGCAGCCGTTTTTCCCAGGGGGCGGACACTGAAGCTTTCTTT | CASSRFSQGADTEAFF
few | TRBD1 | TRBJ2-1 | TRBV5-1 | TGCGCCAGCAGCGTCACAGGGGGCGCGTACAATGAGCAGTTCTTC | CASSVTGGAYNEQFF